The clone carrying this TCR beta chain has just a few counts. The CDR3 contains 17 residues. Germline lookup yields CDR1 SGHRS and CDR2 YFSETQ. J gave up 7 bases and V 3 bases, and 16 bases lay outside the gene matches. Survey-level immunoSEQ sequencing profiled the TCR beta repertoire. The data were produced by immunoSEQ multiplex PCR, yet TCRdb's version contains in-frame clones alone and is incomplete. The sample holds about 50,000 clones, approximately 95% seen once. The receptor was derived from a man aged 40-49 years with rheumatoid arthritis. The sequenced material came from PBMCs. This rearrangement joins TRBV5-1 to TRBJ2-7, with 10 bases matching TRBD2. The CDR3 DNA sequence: TGCGCCAGCAGCTCGTCCCCTAGCGGGGGTTCCGTGAGGGAGCAGTACTTC. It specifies CASSSSPSGGSVREQYF.